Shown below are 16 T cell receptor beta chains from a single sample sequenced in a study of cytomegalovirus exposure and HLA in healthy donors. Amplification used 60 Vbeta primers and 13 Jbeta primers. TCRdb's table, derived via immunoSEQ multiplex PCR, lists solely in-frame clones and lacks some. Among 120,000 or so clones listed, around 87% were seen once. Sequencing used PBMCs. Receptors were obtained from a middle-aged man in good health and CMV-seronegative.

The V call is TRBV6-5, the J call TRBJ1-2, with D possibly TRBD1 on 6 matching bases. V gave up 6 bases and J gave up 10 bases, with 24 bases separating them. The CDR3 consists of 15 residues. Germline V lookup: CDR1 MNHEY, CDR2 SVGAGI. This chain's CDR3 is CASRLRGAALGAYTF. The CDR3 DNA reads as TGTGCCAGCAGACTCCGGGGGGCGGCCTTGGGTGCCTACACCTTC.

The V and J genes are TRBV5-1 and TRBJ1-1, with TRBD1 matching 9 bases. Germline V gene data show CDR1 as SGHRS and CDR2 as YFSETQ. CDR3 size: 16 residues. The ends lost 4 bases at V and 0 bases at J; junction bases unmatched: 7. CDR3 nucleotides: TGCGCCAGCAGCAAAGGGGACAGGGCCGTGAACACTGAAGCTTTCTTT. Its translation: CASSKGDRAVNTEAFF.

In nucleotides, the CDR3 is TGTGCCAGCAGTCCCAGGGGCAGCAATCAGCCCCAGCATTTT. It is translated as CASSPRGSNQPQHF. The chain recombines TRBV14 with TRBJ1-5, with D possibly TRBD1 on 6 matching bases. This CDR3 contains 14 residues. V lost 6 bases and J lost 1, with 10 bases in between. Germline assignment: CDR1 SGHDN and CDR2 FVKESK.

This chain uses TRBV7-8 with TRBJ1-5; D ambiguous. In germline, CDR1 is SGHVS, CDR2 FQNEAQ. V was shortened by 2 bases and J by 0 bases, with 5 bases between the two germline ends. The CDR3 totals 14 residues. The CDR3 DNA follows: TGTGCCAGCAGCTTAACAGATAGCAATCAGCCCCAGCATTTT. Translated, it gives CASSLTDSNQPQHF.

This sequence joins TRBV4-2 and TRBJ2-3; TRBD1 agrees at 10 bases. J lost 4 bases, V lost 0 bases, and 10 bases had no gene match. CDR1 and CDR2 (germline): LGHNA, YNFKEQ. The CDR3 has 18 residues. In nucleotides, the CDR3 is TGTGCCAGCAGCCAAGATCAAGGGAGGACAGGGGGGGCAGATACGCAGTATTTT. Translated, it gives CASSQDQGRTGGADTQYF.

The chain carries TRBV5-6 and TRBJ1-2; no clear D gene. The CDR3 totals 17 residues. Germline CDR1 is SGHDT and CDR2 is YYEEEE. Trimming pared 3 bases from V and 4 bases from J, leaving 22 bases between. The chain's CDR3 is CASSWVRVYAGIYGYTF. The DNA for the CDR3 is TGTGCCAGCAGCTGGGTGAGGGTATACGCCGGAATCTATGGCTACACCTTC.

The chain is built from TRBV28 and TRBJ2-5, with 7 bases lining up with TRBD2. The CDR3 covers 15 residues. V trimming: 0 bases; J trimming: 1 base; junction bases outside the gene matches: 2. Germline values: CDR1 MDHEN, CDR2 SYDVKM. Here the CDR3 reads CASSLWGEGQETQYF. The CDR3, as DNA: TGTGCCAGCAGTTTATGGGGGGAGGGCCAAGAGACCCAGTACTTC.

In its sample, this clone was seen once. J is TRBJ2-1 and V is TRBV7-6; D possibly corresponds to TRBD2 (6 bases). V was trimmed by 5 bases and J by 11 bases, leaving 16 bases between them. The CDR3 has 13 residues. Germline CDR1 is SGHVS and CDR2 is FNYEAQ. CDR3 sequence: CASSPLGTWQQFF. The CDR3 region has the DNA TGTGCCAGCAGCCCCTTAGGGACTTGGCAGCAGTTCTTC.

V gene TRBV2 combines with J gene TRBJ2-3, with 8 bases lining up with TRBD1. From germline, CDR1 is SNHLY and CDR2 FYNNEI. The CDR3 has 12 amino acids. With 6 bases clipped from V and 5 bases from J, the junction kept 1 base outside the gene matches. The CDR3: CASRGTGDTQYF. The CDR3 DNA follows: TGTGCCAGCAGAGGGACAGGAGATACGCAGTATTTT. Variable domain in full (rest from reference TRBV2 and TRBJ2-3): EPEVTQTPSHQVTQMGQEVILRCVPISNHLYFYWYRQILGQKVEFLVSFYNNEISEKSEIFDDQFSVERPDGSNFTLKIRSTKLEDSAMYFCASRGTGDTQYFGPGTRLTVL.

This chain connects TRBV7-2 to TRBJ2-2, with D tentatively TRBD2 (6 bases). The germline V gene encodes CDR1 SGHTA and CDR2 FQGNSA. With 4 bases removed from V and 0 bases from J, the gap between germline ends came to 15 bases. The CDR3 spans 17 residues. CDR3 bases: TGTGCCAGCAGCTCCCGATTGGGGACTTCGAACACCGGGGAGCTGTTTTTT. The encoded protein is CASSSRLGTSNTGELFF.

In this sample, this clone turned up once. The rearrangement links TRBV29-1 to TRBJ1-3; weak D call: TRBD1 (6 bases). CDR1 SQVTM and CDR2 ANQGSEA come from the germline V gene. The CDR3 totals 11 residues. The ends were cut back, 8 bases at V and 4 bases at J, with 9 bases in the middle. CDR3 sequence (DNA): TGCAGCATACAGGGAGGAAACACCATATATTTT. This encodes CSIQGGNTIYF.

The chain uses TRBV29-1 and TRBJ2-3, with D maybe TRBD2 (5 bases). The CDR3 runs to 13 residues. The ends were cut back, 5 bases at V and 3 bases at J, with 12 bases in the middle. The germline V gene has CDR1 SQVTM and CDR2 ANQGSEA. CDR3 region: CSVSSGKTDTQYF. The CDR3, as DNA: TGCAGCGTTAGTTCCGGGAAAACAGATACGCAGTATTTT.

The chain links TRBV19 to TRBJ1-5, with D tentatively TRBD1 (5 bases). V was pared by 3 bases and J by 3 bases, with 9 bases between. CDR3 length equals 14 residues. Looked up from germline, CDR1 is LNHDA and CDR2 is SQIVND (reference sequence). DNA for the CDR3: TGTGCCAGTAGTATTGACAGCGCCAATCAGCCCCAGCATTTT. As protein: CASSIDSANQPQHF.

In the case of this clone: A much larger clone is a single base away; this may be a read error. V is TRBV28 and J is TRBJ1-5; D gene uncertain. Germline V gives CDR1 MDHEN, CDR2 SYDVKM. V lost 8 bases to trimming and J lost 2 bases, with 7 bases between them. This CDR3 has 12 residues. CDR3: CASREGNQPQHF. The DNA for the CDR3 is TGTGCCAGCCGGGAGGGCAATCAGCCCCAGCATTTT.

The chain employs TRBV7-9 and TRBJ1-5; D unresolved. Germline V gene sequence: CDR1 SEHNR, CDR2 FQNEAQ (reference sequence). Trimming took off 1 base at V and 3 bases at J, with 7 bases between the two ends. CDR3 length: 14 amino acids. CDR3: CASSLGSFNQPQHF. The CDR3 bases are TGTGCCAGCAGCTTAGGCAGTTTCAATCAGCCCCAGCATTTT.

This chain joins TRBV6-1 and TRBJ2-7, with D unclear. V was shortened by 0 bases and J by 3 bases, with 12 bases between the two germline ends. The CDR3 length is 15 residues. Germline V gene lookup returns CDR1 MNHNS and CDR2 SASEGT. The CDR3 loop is CASSEAAGSVYEQYF. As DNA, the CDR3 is TGTGCCAGCAGTGAAGCAGCTGGTTCGGTCTACGAGCAGTACTTC.